These 10 T cell receptor beta chains came from one sample sequenced in a study of T cell responses to AZD1222 COVID-19 vaccine. Sequencing was performed with immunoSEQ multiplex PCR; in TCRdb, only in-frame clones are kept and a portion is missing. In the table there are 250,000 or so clones, over 90% of which are singletons. The material was peripheral blood, obtained on day 0 of AZD1222 vaccination. Source of these receptors: an adult in good health.

The chain links TRBV6-5 to TRBJ2-3, with TRBD2 as a possible D gene (5 bases). From germline, CDR1 is MNHEY and CDR2 SVGAGI. This CDR3 spans 12 amino acids. V was trimmed by 9 bases and J by 2 bases, leaving 9 bases between them. CDR3 loop: CASRTFTDTQYF. CDR3 bases: TGTGCCAGTCGGACTTTCACAGATACGCAGTATTTT.

The CDR3, as DNA: TGTGCCAGCAGTGATTTGCCCGACAGGCCCCACACTGAGCAGTTCTTC. It is translated as CASSDLPDRPHTEQFF. The rearrangement uses TRBV6-4 and TRBJ2-1, with D possibly TRBD1 on 6 matching bases. Germline V CDR1 and CDR2: MRHNA, SNTAGT. This CDR3 has 16 amino acids. V was trimmed by 3 bases and J by 9 bases, leaving 21 bases between them.

The chain has TRBV2 and TRBJ2-7, with 10 bases lining up with TRBD1. V gave up 6 bases and J gave up 7 bases; unmatched junction bases: 9. This CDR3 spans 14 amino acids. Germline CDR1 is SNHLY and CDR2 is FYNNEI. CDR3 sequence reads: CASRRGQGSEEQYF. The CDR3 region has the DNA TGTGCCAGCAGGCGGGGACAGGGGTCTGAAGAGCAGTACTTC.

The gene calls are TRBV7-2 and TRBJ1-4; tentatively, D is TRBD1 (5 bases). The ends were cut back, 1 base at V and 8 bases at J, with 11 bases in the middle. The CDR3 extends over 14 amino acids. CDR1 is SGHTA, CDR2 FQGNSA, per germline. This chain's CDR3 is CASSLGQQREKLFF. DNA of the CDR3: TGTGCCAGCAGCTTAGGACAGCAAAGGGAAAAACTGTTTTTT.

This rearrangement joins TRBV19 to TRBJ1-6; possible D gene TRBD1, 5 bases. The CDR3 is 15 amino acids. In germline, CDR1 is LNHDA, CDR2 SQIVND (reference sequence). Trimming stripped 6 bases from V and 5 bases from J, with 14 bases between. CDR3: CASRPRGADNSPLHF. CDR3 coding DNA: TGTGCCAGTAGGCCGCGGGGCGCCGATAATTCACCCCTCCACTTT.

The rearrangement joins TRBV28 to TRBJ2-7; D gene unclear. The CDR3 loop spans 12 amino acids. V was trimmed by 7 bases and J by 7 bases, leaving 14 bases between them. Germline assignment: CDR1 MDHEN and CDR2 SYDVKM. CDR3 sequence reads: CASNGRREEQYF. CDR3 DNA: TGTGCCAGCAACGGCAGGAGAGAAGAGCAGTACTTC.

This sequence joins TRBV10-3 and TRBJ2-7; 10 bases fit TRBD2. Trimming took 7 bases from V and 6 from J; bases not matched to a gene: 12. Germline CDR1 ENHRY, CDR2 SYGVKD. This CDR3 region has 15 residues. The CDR3 sequence is CAIKTMLAGETEQYF. CDR3 nucleotide sequence: TGTGCCATCAAAACAATGCTAGCGGGGGAGACCGAGCAGTACTTC.

The V and J genes are TRBV30 and TRBJ1-5, with 9 bases fitting TRBD1. V lost 2 bases to trimming and J lost 4 bases; unmatched junction nucleotides: 12. This CDR3 is built from 17 residues. Germline CDR1 reads GTSNPN; CDR2 reads SVGIG (reference sequence). The CDR3 coding sequence is TGTGCCTGGAGTCTCGCCGGGACAGGGTCCGGTAATCAGCCCCAGCATTTT. Protein sequence: CAWSLAGTGSGNQPQHF.

This clone was detected only once. The CDR3 sequence: CASSAANEQFF. The CDR3 coding sequence is TGTGCCAGCAGTGCGGCCAATGAGCAGTTCTTC. The V gene is TRBV2, the J gene TRBJ2-1; D is unclear. CDR1 is SNHLY and CDR2 is FYNNEI in the germline V gene. V lost 4 bases and J 6 bases, leaving 4 bases between the germline ends. The CDR3 length is 11 residues. Filled out from reference TRBV2 and TRBJ2-1, the complete variable domain reads EPEVTQTPSHQVTQMGQEVILRCVPISNHLYFYWYRQILGQKVEFLVSFYNNEISEKSEIFDDQFSVERPDGSNFTLKIRSTKLEDSAMYFCASSAANEQFFGPGTRLTVL.

V usage is TRBV3-1 (or the pseudogene TRBV3-2) and J usage is TRBJ1-2; the D gene is possibly TRBD1 (5 bases). This CDR3 contains 13 residues. Trimming took 2 bases from V and 3 from J, leaving 7 bases between them. Germline V lookup: CDR1 LGHDT, CDR2 YNNKEL (reference sequence). CDR3 nucleotide sequence: TGTGCCAGCAGCCAATCCAGGGACTATGGCTACACCTTC. It codes for CASSQSRDYGYTF.